This passage covers 12 T cell receptor beta chains from one sample sequenced in a study of blood T cells in healthy people across ages. A J-beta primer mix and a sample-barcoded 5' primer were used in a second PCR of about 7 to 11 cycles. TCRdb used MiXCR to reprocess the 5' RACE reads, holding one entry per CDR3 protein. The profile shows about 1,400,000 distinct CDR3 sequences, roughly 45% of them singletons. Sequencing input: blood. These receptors all come from a young woman in good health.

V is TRBV6-5 and J is TRBJ1-2; no firm D call. V shed 2 bases and J shed 8 bases, with 12 bases lying between them. CDR1 is MNHEY, CDR2 SVGAGI, per germline. This CDR3 is 13 amino acids long. The DNA for the CDR3 is TGTGCCAGCAGTTACCGGATAGAGGGAGGCTACACCTTC. This translates into CASSYRIEGGYTF.

The chain combines TRBV6-2 or TRBV6-3 with TRBJ2-7; D gene ambiguous. V lost 8 bases to trimming and J lost 1 base, with 21 bases between them. Looked up from germline, CDR1 is MNHEY and CDR2 is SVGEGT. This CDR3 has 16 amino acids. The CDR3 loop reads CASGKKKEQLSYEQYF. The CDR3, as DNA: TGTGCCAGCGGAAAAAAAAAGGAACAATTATCCTACGAGCAGTACTTC.

This rearrangement joins TRBV5-6 to TRBJ1-4, with a possible D match to TRBD1 (5 bases). The germline gives CDR1 SGHDT, CDR2 YYEEEE. With 0 bases removed from V and 4 bases from J, the gap between germline ends came to 7 bases. The CDR3 runs 14 residues. CDR3 in amino acids: CASSLDDSNEKLFF. The DNA for the CDR3 is TGTGCCAGCAGCTTGGACGACAGTAATGAAAAACTGTTTTTT. The full variable domain, its missing parts supplied by reference TRBV5-6 and TRBJ1-4, is DAGVTQSPTHLIKTRGQQVTLRCSPKSGHDTVSWYQQALGQGPQFIFQYYEEEERQRGNFPDRFSGHQFPNYSSELNVNALLLGDSALYLCASSLDDSNEKLFFGSGTQLSVL.

The rearrangement links TRBV9 to TRBJ2-1, with 7 bases identical to TRBD2. CDR1 is SGDLS and CDR2 is YYNGEE in the germline V gene. V gave up 5 bases and J gave up 2 bases; unmatched junction bases: 7. The CDR3 consists of 15 residues. As DNA, the CDR3 is TGTGCCAGCAGGGGAGGGCTGGGAACCTACAATGAGCAGTTCTTC. Its protein is CASRGGLGTYNEQFF.

A few counts support this clonotype. The chain is built from TRBV4-1 and TRBJ2-5; no reliable D call. Looked up from germline, CDR1 is MGHRA and CDR2 is YSYEKL. The CDR3 runs 14 residues. The V gene lost 0 bases and the J gene lost 1 base, with 6 bases spanning the gap. For the CDR3, the DNA is TGCGCCAGCAGCCAAGACCAGTTCCAAGAGACCCAGTACTTC. Protein: CASSQDQFQETQYF.

J is TRBJ2-7 and V is TRBV2, with 7 bases aligning to TRBD2. The CDR3 totals 15 residues. The V gene end was trimmed by 4 bases and the J gene end by 7 bases; junction bases not matched to a gene: 13. Germline V gives CDR1 SNHLY, CDR2 FYNNEI. The CDR3 loop reads CASSGVGFGGDEQYF. In DNA, the CDR3 is TGTGCCAGCAGTGGGGTGGGTTTTGGGGGGGATGAGCAGTACTTC.

V usage is TRBV5-1 and J usage is TRBJ2-7; TRBD2 agrees at 12 bases. The CDR3 extends over 15 amino acids. Germline CDR1 reads SGHRS; CDR2 reads YFSETQ. The V segment lost 3 bases and the J segment 2 bases; nucleotides outside the gene matches: 3. The CDR3 spells CASSSRTSGAYEQYF. CDR3 DNA sequence: TGCGCCAGCAGCTCCCGGACTAGCGGGGCCTACGAGCAGTACTTC.

CDR3 DNA: TGCAGTGCTAGAGATTTAACCCCAAATGAGCAGTTCTTC. This sequence encodes CSARDLTPNEQFF. This chain joins TRBV20-1 and TRBJ2-1; no definite D call. Between the trimmed V and J ends, which lost 0 bases and 7 bases, there was a span of 10 bases. The CDR3 is 13 residues long. Germline V gives CDR1 DFQATT, CDR2 SNEGSKA (reference sequence).

The chain links TRBV20-1 to TRBJ2-3, with TRBD2 identical over 9 bases. The CDR3 contains 12 residues. Per the germline V gene, CDR1 is DFQATT and CDR2 is SNEGSKA (reference sequence). CDR3 residues: CRVAGDTDTQYF. DNA of the CDR3: TGCAGAGTAGCGGGAGACACAGATACGCAGTATTTT.

The chain recombines TRBV10-3 with TRBJ2-5, with D perhaps TRBD2 (7 bases). The V and J ends lost 3 bases and 11 bases respectively, with 19 bases between them. Looked up from germline, CDR1 is ENHRY and CDR2 is SYGVKD. This CDR3 is 14 amino acids long. In DNA form, the CDR3 reads TGTGCCATCAGTGAAGGGGGGGCGGGCGATGAGCAGTACTTC. Translating gives CAISEGGAGDEQYF.

This clonotype was seen a few times. The rearrangement links TRBV21-1 to TRBJ2-7. TRBV21-1 is tagged as a pseudogene. The length of the CDR3 is 17 residues. The CDR3: CASSNAFRSGSPYEQYF. The CDR3 DNA is TGTGCCAGCAGCAACGCCTTCCGCAGCGGGAGTCCGTACGAGCAGTACTTC.

The V and J genes are TRBV9 and TRBJ1-5; D possibly corresponds to TRBD1 (5 bases). From germline, CDR1 is SGDLS and CDR2 YYNGEE. The CDR3 consists of 15 residues. The germline V and J ends were trimmed by 0 bases and 2 bases, with 9 bases remaining between them. The CDR3 reads CASSVEGLGNQPQHF. CDR3 nucleotide sequence: TGTGCCAGCAGCGTAGAGGGGCTTGGCAATCAGCCCCAGCATTTT.